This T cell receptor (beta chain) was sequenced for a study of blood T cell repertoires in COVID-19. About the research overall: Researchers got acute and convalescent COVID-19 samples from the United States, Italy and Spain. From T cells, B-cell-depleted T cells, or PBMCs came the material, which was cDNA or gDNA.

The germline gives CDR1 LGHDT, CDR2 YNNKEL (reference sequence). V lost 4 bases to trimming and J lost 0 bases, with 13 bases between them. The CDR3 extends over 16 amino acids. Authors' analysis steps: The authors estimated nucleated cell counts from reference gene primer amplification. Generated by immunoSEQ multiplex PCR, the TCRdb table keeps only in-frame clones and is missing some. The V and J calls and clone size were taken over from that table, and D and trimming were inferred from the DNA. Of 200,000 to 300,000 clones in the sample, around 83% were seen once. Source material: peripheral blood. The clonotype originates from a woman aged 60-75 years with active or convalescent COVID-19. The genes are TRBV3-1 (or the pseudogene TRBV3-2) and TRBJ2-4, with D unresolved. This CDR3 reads CASSPKPSGAKNIQYF. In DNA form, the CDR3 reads TGTGCCAGCAGCCCGAAGCCCTCGGGAGCCAAAAACATTCAGTACTTC.